This TCR beta chain was observed in a study of cytomegalovirus exposure and HLA in healthy donors. In the PCR, 60 Vbeta and 13 Jbeta primers were used. Libraries were prepared by immunoSEQ multiplex PCR; TCRdb keeps only in-frame clonotypes and omits some of them. The sample holds some 190,000 clones, about 83% seen once. This CDR3 contains 15 residues. Trimming stripped 3 bases from V and 7 bases from J, with 16 bases between. The germline CDR1 and CDR2 sequences are LNHDA and SQIVND (reference sequence). V usage is TRBV19 and J usage is TRBJ1-5; tentatively, D is TRBD1 (5 bases). The sequenced sample was PBMCs. This clonotype was sampled from a man aged 35 to 55 in good health and CMV-seropositive. The CDR3 DNA is TGTGCCAGTAGTATGGGGCTCCTGATGGGCCAGCCCCAGCATTTT. Residues: CASSMGLLMGQPQHF.